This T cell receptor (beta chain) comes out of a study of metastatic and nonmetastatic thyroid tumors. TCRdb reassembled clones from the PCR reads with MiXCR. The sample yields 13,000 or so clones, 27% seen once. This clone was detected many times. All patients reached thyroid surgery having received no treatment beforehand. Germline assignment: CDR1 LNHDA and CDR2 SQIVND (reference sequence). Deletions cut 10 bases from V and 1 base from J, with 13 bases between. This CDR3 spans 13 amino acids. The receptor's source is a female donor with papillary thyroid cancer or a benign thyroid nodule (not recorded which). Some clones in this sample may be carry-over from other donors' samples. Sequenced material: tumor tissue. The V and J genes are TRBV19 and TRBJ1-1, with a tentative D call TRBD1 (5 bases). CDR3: CATQWGGNTEAFF. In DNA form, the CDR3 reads TGTGCCACCCAATGGGGGGGGAACACTGAAGCTTTCTTT. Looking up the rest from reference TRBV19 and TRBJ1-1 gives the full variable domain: DGGITQSPKYLFRKEGQNVTLSCEQNLNHDAMYWYRQDPGQGLRLIYYSQIVNDFQKGDIAEGYSVSREKKESFPLTVTSAQKNPTAFYLCATQWGGNTEAFFGQGTRLTVV.